This T cell receptor (beta chain) is from a study of graft-versus-host responses after intestinal transplantation (dated by TCRdb to the early 2020s). Describing the broader study: Multivisceral, liver-intestinal, or isolated intestinal transplants were received by the recipients. Anti-thymocyte globulin induction was given to all recipients, followed by maintenance tacrolimus and steroids for 3 to 4 years. After intestinal transplantation, graft-versus-host and host-versus-graft alloreactive T cell clones in the graft, circulation and bone marrow were tracked using bulk TCR-beta CDR3 sequencing. To identify alloreactive clones, pre-transplant mixed lymphocyte reaction products were sequenced and then compared with unstimulated pre-transplant donor and recipient T cells. Of the 20 to 25 intestinal transplant recipients enrolled in the cohort, one of whom was a retransplant, a few patients without pretransplant specimens were excluded. Donor T cell macrochimerism was defined as a peak of at least 4% donor T cells among recipient peripheral blood mononuclear cells. Rather than going through the commercial service, samples from a few later patients were sequenced in-house on an Illumina MiSeq and processed with MiXCR.

To isolate intraepithelial and lamina propria lymphocytes from graft specimens, dithiothreitol, EDTA incubations and collagenase D digestion were used. Bulk TCR-beta sequencing was performed on serial intestinal graft biopsy specimens collected as late as 600 days after transplant. The table lists this clone with a few counts. Its antigen remains unidentified. No qualities accompany the bases; no much larger clone lies one base away. Library preparation used the immunoSEQ multiplex PCR assay. High-throughput TCR-beta CDR3 sequencing of genomic DNA from most patients was performed by Adaptive Biotechnologies. In the source study's methods: TCR sequencing data were retrieved from Adaptive's ImmunoSEQ software for 15 to 20 patients, whereas a few other patients were processed with MiXCR and VDJtools. CDR3 nucleotide sequences shared between donor and recipient were removed because the origin of such sequences could not be assigned. To count as alloreactive, a clone needed at least 2-fold expansion over unstimulated cells and a minimum CFSE-low frequency of 0.002% (template counts) or 0.001% (read counts). Clones were considered mappable if detected in sequenced pre-transplant spleen, lymph node, or MLR CFSE-low populations of the donor or recipient. Cumulative frequency of alloreactive clones was calculated as a percentage of all sequences weighted by copy number. Held by TCRdb, this immuneACCESS table contains in-frame sequences only and omits some clones. Under half of the omission traces to an unresolved V gene where checked; the cause of the rest is unknown. D and trimming were read from the DNA, whereas the V and J calls and clone size are those reported in that table. The sample table contains more than 15,000 clones; only one count was recorded for around 77% of them. 6.5% to 8.5% of the sample rests with the top ten.

The germline V gene provides CDR1 MGHRA and CDR2 YSYEKL. V and J lose 5 bases and 1 base, and a span of 5 bases separates them. The CDR3 holds 13 amino acids from the cysteine to the phenylalanine. Of the read, only the CDR3 DNA is kept; its 39 bases are in frame from base 1. General conclusions and limits of the study: Conclusions were limited by the relatively low number and heterogeneity of intestinal transplant patients. GvH clones turned up in recipient bone marrow, with some appearing earlier in ileal mucosa or blood, a pattern consistent with an intestinal mucosal origin. Early after transplant, declines in HvG clones were associated with peak levels of circulating GvH clones. High GvH to HvG T cell clonal ratios were observed in the allografts of patients with donor T cell macrochimerism.

The chain employs TRBV4-1 and TRBJ1-4, with no reliable assignment of the D segment. The sequence came from a human patient who received an intestinal transplant, so some T cells may come from the graft donor. The sample here was ileum tissue, taken approximately 420 days after intestinal transplant. The sequence in DNA is TGCGCCAGCAGCGGGATAACTAATGAAAAACTGTTTTTT. This encodes CASSGITNEKLFF.